The TCR beta chain under discussion was sequenced for a study of T cell responses to AZD1222 COVID-19 vaccine. Overall study results and limits: The sample set comprised mostly white British donors with more females, and clonal diversity was possibly underestimated.

Sequenced by immunoSEQ multiplex PCR; TCRdb stores in-frame clones only, minus some. In the table there are under 80,000 clones, 81% of which are singletons. This CDR3 contains 16 residues. J was trimmed by 2 bases and V by 4 bases; bases with no gene match: 10. The germline V gene has CDR1 MNHNY and CDR2 SVGAGI (reference sequence). Turning to this clone: What it recognizes is unknown.

The rearrangement uses TRBV6-6 and TRBJ2-7; 8 bases map to TRBD2. This receptor was taken from an adult who received the AZD1222 COVID-19 vaccine. Sequencing used peripheral blood, obtained 28 days after the second AZD1222 dose. The CDR3: CASSSPQMRGAYEQYF. Here the CDR3 DNA reads TGTGCCAGCAGTTCCCCCCAAATGCGGGGGGCCTACGAGCAGTACTTC.